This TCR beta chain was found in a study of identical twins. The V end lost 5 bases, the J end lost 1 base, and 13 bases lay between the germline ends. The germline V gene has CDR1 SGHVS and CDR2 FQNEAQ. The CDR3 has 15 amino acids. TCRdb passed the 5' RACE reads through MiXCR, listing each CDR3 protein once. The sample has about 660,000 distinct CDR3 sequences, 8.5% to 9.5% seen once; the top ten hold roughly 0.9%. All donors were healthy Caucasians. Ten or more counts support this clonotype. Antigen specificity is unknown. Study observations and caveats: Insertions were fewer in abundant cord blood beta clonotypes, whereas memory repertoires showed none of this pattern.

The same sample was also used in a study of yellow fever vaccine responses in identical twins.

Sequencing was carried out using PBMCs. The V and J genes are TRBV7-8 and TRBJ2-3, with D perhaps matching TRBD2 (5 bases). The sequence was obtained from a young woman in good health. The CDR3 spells CASSPEVWGTDTQYF. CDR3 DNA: TGTGCCAGCAGCCCGGAGGTTTGGGGCACAGATACGCAGTATTTT. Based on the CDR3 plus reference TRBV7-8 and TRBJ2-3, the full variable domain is GAGVSQSPRYKVAKRGQDVALRCDPISGHVSLFWYQQALGQGPEFLTYFQNEAQLDKSGLPSDRFFAERPEGSVSTLKIQRTQQEDSAVYLCASSPEVWGTDTQYFGPGTRLTVL.